This record looks at one TCR beta chain sequence and its context. Its antigen is unknown. No per-base quality is available; no much larger clone lies one base away. The data stem from a study of blood T cell repertoires in COVID-19 (dated by TCRdb to the early 2020s). Regarding the complete study: The collaborator samples originated in the United States, Italy and Spain and spanned the acute and convalescent phases of COVID-19. The material from the prospective study consisted of cDNA or gDNA derived from T cells, B-cell-depleted T cells, or PBMCs. Subjects who had been exposed to COVID-19, were actively infected with it, or had recovered from it provided the deeply sampled blood TCRbeta repertoires that made up the dataset. The repertoires were released in a freely available public database intended as a resource for research on the immune response to SARS-CoV-2. The samples were drawn from the first 160 participants of the ongoing ImmuneRACE study and from under 1,500 subjects provided by 6 global collaborators. The sample metadata nearly always contained a de-identified subject ID, COVID-19 status, age in years and sex. Where HLA class I and class II types were available, the types were taken from metadata supplied by the sample provider, not from assay-based typing. Study-wide conclusions, independent of this receptor: The quantity of clinical and demographic metadata differed by source and by participant and was supplied without curation.

TCRbeta CDR3 regions were amplified from genomic DNA by means of the immunoSEQ Assay, a bias-controlled multiplex PCR. Per the original workflow: Within the assay, amplification of reference gene primers was used to estimate how many nucleated cells each sample contained. Sequence reads were collapsed and filtered to measure the absolute abundance of every unique TCRbeta CDR3 rearrangement. For each sample, productive Simpson clonality was calculated by taking the square root of Simpson's diversity index across productive rearrangements. TCRdb holds this immuneACCESS table with in-frame rearrangements only. Some clones are missing; in checked studies, unresolved V genes explain under half, and the rest has no known cause. That table furnishes V, J and clone size, whereas the DNA furnished D and trimming. The sample table shows about 81,000 clones, and about 83% are seen once. About 14% of the sample is held by the ten biggest clonotypes.

V drops 3 bases and J drops 3 bases, leaving 9 bases in between. Including the terminal cysteine and valine, the CDR3 comprises 13 residues. Of the read, only the CDR3 DNA is kept; its 39 bases are in frame from base 1. From a lookup of the germline V gene, CDR1 and CDR2 are ENHRY and SYGVKD. Whole blood was collected in K2EDTA tubes by collaborating institutions according to the institutions' own protocols. For TCRbeta analysis, collaborators shipped samples in one of three forms: frozen whole blood, isolated PBMCs, or DNA extracted from either of those sample types. The source material was peripheral blood. The chain joins TRBV10-3 to TRBJ2-7; TRBD2 could be the D gene, as 5 bases match. This receptor was identified in a woman between 70 and 85 years old with acute or convalescent COVID-19. The DNA reads as follows: TGTGCCATCAGTGACGGGGTGGGCTACGAGCAGTACGTC. Its translation reads: CAISDGVGYEQYV.